This T cell receptor (beta chain) was retrieved from a study of T cell responses to AZD1222 COVID-19 vaccine (dated by TCRdb to the early 2020s). Background for the entire study: AZD1222 recipients with second doses at about 4 weeks or about 12 weeks were pooled, because spike-specific TCR depth and breadth did not differ between schedules. Trial participants were enrolled into age subgroups of 18-55, 56-69 and 70-plus years, which contained about 150, 28 and 57 TCR-sequenced participants, respectively. TCR sequencing covered over 230 trial participants: approximately 200 given two doses of AZD1222 and about 26 given two doses of MenACWY control vaccine.

The full study reports these points: A significant rise in spike-specific TCR breadth and depth was observed after two AZD1222 doses relative to day 0 and relative to MenACWY recipients. In the small 56-69-year group, the increase in depth fell short of significance, most likely because of low power. Because no day 14 peak-response samples were available, the repertoires could be characterized only after the peak T cell response. Reportedly, close to half of the unique spike-specific TCRs recognized epitopes lying outside the regions that are mutated in the B.1.351 and B.1.1.7 variants. The vaccine-associated CD4 TCRs covered the entire spike protein, and the dominant responses fell in regions 160-218 and 743-854. Conclusions about previously exposed vaccinees are limited, since just a handful of AZD1222 recipients were seropositive for SARS-CoV-2 at baseline. Most participants were white British and females outnumbered males, and the authors suggested that clonal diversity may have been underestimated.

The CDR3 regions of human TCRbeta chains were subjected to immunosequencing. Per the original workflow: TCRs in the repertoires were matched against a reference library of SARS-CoV-2-specific TCRs that had been generated with the MIRA antigen-specificity platform. Breadth meant the fraction of unique TCRs that were SARS-CoV-2-associated, whereas depth meant the fraction of total T cells that were SARS-CoV-2-associated. Using the MIRA data, every spike-specific TCR was mapped to the spike region that the TCR reacted to and assigned to either a CD4 or a CD8 class. Log10-transformed breadth and depth values were compared by one-way ANOVA with Sidak's multiple comparisons tests. Drawn from immuneACCESS, this table holds only the in-frame rearrangements with V and J called that TCRdb kept. Clones are partly lost; checked studies trace under half to an unresolved V gene and leave the rest unexplained. V, J and clone size are those of that table, while D and trimming were read from the DNA. The sample contains tens of thousands of clones, about 92% of them found a single time. The top ten clones comprise 2.2% of the sample.

From its cysteine to its phenylalanine, the CDR3 spans 15 amino acids. Only the CDR3 DNA is retained, 45 bases long and in frame from the first base. V and J lose 1 base and 2 bases, and a span of 11 bases separates them. The germline V gene sets CDR1 to MGHRA and CDR2 to YSYEKL. Only one count was recorded for this clone. It lacks a known antigen. The sample holds no much larger clone one base away, and base qualities are not on file. The time point label corresponds to: baseline before first vaccination. Vaccinee samples came from UK trials COV001 and COV002, including a single-blind randomized controlled phase 2/3 trial of AZD1222 (ChAdOx1 nCoV-19) in healthy adults. For TCRbeta chain sequencing, PBMC samples were collected from trial participants at day 0 and at day 28 after the second dose.

The rearranged segments are TRBV4-1 and TRBJ1-2, with no reliable assignment of the D segment. Sequences were derived from peripheral blood, sampled on day 0 of AZD1222 vaccination. This TCR was recovered from an adult in good health. The CDR3 protein sequence reads: CASSQAGGVNYGYTF. The nucleotides are TGCGCCAGCAGCCAAGCGGGCGGAGTAAACTATGGCTACACCTTC.